This TCR beta chain was sequenced in a study of Ad26.COV2.S vaccination and SARS-CoV-2 variants. General study points: Recipients of either vaccine or placebo displayed similar breadth of non-spike TCRs. Overall T cell responses may have been underestimated by the analyses of TCR breadth and depth. Following vaccination, spike-specific CD8+ and CD4+ T cell responses reportedly exhibited substantial breadth. The study found higher spike-specific TCR breadth in vaccine than placebo recipients.

Germline V gene data show CDR1 as LNHDA and CDR2 as SQIVND (reference sequence). Trimming took 5 bases from V and 6 from J; bases not matched to a gene: 4. CDR3 length equals 15 residues. Repertoires were generated with immunoSEQ multiplex PCR, while TCRdb's copy carries only in-frame clones and drops some. The profile covers 120,000 to 150,000 clones, with about nine tenths appearing a single time and 5% taken by the ten largest. As regards this clone: Its specificity is not known.

This sequence was found in a human donor who had recovered from COVID-19. This chain uses TRBV19 with TRBJ2-2; 12 bases agree with TRBD1. The sample was peripheral blood, taken after recovery from COVID-19. CDR3 residues: CASSLGTGGPGELFF. The CDR3 nucleotides read TGTGCCAGTAGTTTGGGGACAGGGGGCCCCGGGGAGCTGTTTTTT.